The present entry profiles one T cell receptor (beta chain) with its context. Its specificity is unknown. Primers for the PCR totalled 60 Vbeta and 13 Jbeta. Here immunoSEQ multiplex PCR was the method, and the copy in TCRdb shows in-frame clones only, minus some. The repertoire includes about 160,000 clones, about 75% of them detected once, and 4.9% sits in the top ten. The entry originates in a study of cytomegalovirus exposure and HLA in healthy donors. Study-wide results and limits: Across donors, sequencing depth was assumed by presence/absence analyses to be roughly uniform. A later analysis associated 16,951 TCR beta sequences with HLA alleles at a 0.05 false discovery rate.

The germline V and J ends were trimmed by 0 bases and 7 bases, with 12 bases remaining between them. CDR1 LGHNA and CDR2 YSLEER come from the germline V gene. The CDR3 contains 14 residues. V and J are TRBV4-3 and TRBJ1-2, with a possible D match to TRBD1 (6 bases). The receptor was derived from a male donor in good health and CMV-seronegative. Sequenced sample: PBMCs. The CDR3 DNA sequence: TGCGCCAGCAGCCAAGAACAGGGTCTGGCTGGCTACACCTTC. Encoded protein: CASSQEQGLAGYTF.